The next 7 T cell receptor beta chains were all read from a single sample in a study of blood T cell repertoires in COVID-19. This table comes from immunoSEQ multiplex PCR, and its TCRdb copy is limited to in-frame clones, with some not included. The sample shows some 100,000 clones, around nine tenths of them seen only once. The material sequenced was peripheral blood. The receptors were gathered from a middle-aged man with acute or convalescent COVID-19.

On this clone: Other DNA sequences in this sample translate to the same CDR3. The chain joins TRBV24-1 to TRBJ2-3; D is perhaps TRBD1 (5 bases). Germline CDR1 and CDR2: KGHDR and SFDVKD. Trimming pared 3 bases from V and 3 bases from J, leaving 12 bases between. The CDR3 is made up of 15 amino acids. CDR3 sequence: CATSDPSGRTDTQYF. DNA for the CDR3: TGTGCCACCAGTGATCCGTCAGGGCGGACAGATACGCAGTATTTT.

The chain employs TRBV7-2 and TRBJ1-4; a possible D gene is TRBD1 (6 bases). CDR1 is SGHTA, CDR2 FQGNSA, per germline. The CDR3 spans 17 residues. V lost 6 bases and J lost 3, with 20 bases in between. CDR3 sequence (DNA): TGTGCCAGCAGACGGGAGGGGGGGCGGTTGGCTAATGAAAAACTGTTTTTT. Protein sequence: CASRREGGRLANEKLFF. Combining the CDR3 with reference TRBV7-2 and TRBJ1-4 gives the whole variable domain GAGVSQSPSNKVTEKGKDVELRCDPISGHTALYWYRQSLGQGLEFLIYFQGNSAPDKSGLPSDRFSAERTGGSVSTLTIQRTQQEDSAVYLCASRREGGRLANEKLFFGSGTQLSVL.

The chain recombines TRBV20-1 with TRBJ1-5; D gene uncertain. CDR3 length: 13 amino acids. Germline V gene sequence: CDR1 DFQATT, CDR2 SNEGSKA (reference sequence). V lost 3 bases, J lost 7 bases, and 13 bases lay in between. The CDR3 DNA follows: TGCAGTGCTAGTTTCGGGGTAAACCAGCCCCAGCATTTT. Protein: CSASFGVNQPQHF.

The table lists this clone with a count of one. The V gene is TRBV10-3, the J gene TRBJ2-2, with D possibly TRBD1 on 5 matching bases. The V end lost 9 bases, the J end lost 5 bases, and 10 bases lay between the germline ends. The CDR3 has 12 residues. Germline lookup yields CDR1 ENHRY and CDR2 SYGVKD. The CDR3: CAISSGTGELFF. CDR3 coding DNA: TGTGCCATTTCCTCAGGGACCGGGGAGCTGTTTTTT.

The chain couples TRBV7-2 to TRBJ2-5; 8 bases are shared with TRBD1. Germline CDR1 SGHTA, CDR2 FQGNSA. V lost 5 bases to trimming and J lost 4 bases; unmatched junction nucleotides: 9. CDR3 length: 15 residues. This chain's CDR3 is CASSHQTGVGETQYF. The CDR3 bases are TGTGCCAGCAGCCACCAGACAGGGGTCGGAGAGACCCAGTACTTC.

The V call is TRBV7-3, the J call TRBJ2-5, with a weak D call TRBD1 (6 bases). The CDR3 length is 13 residues. From germline, CDR1 is SGHTA and CDR2 FQGTGA. Trimming removed 6 bases from V and 5 bases from J, with 13 bases in between. CDR3 in DNA: TGTGCCAGCAGTAGGACAGAAGGGGAGACCCAGTACTTC. This encodes CASSRTEGETQYF.

The V gene is TRBV3-1 (or the pseudogene TRBV3-2), the J gene TRBJ1-2; no definite D call. Germline lookup yields CDR1 LGHDT and CDR2 YNNKEL (reference sequence). Trimming left V 3 bases short and J 4 bases short, with 12 bases between. The CDR3 consists of 14 residues. CDR3 region: CASSHLEGSYGYTF. The CDR3 DNA is TGTGCCAGCAGCCATTTAGAGGGCAGCTATGGCTACACCTTC.